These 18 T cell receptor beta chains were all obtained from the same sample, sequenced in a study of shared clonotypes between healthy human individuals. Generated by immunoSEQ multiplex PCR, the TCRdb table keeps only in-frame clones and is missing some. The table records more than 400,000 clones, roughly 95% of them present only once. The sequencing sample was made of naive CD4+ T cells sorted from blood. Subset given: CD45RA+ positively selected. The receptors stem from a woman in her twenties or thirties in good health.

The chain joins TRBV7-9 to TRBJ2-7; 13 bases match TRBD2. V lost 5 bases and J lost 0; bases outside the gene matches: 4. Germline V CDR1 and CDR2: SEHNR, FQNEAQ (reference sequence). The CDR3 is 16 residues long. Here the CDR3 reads CASSARTSGSSYEQYF. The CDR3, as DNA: TGTGCCAGCAGCGCCCGGACTAGCGGGAGCTCCTACGAGCAGTACTTC.

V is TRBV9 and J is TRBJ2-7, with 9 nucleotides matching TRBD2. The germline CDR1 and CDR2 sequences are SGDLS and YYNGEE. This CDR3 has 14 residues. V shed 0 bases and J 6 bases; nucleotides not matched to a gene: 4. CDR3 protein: CASSVGTSVSEQYF. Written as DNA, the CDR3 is TGTGCCAGCAGCGTAGGGACTAGCGTAAGCGAGCAGTACTTC.

The CDR3 region is CASSVIKGAGEAFF. The CDR3 DNA follows: TGTGCCAGCAGTGTCATCAAGGGGGCTGGTGAAGCTTTCTTT. The J gene is TRBJ1-1, the V gene TRBV2; 7 bases fit TRBD1. The CDR3 sequence is 14 residues long. Trimming at V came to 4 bases and at J to 7 bases, leaving 9 bases not matched to a gene. The germline V gene encodes CDR1 SNHLY and CDR2 FYNNEI.

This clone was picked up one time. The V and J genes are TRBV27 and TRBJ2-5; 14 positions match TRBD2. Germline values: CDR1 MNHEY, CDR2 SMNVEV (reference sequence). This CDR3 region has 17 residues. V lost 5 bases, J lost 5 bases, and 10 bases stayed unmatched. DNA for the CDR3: TGTGCCAGCAGTGGTGGGGGACTAGCGGGGGAGAGGGAGACCCAGTACTTC. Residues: CASSGGGLAGERETQYF.

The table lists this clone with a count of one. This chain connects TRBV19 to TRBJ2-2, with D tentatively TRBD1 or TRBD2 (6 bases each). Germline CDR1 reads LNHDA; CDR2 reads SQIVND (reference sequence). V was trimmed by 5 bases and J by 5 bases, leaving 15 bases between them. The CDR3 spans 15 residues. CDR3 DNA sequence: TGTGCCAGTAGTTCGGGGGCCGTACTTACCGGGGAGCTGTTTTTT. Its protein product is CASSSGAVLTGELFF.

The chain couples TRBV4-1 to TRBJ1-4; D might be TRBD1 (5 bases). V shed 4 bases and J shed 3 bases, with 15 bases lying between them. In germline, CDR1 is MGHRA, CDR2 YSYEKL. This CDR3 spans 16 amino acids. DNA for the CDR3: TGCGCCAGCAGCCCGATCGGGGGGTCGGCTAATGAAAAACTGTTTTTT. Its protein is CASSPIGGSANEKLFF.

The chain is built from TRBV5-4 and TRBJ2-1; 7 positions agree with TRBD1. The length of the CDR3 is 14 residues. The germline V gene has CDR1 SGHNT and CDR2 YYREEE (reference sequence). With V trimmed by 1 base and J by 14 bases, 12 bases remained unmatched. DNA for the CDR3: TGTGCCAGCAGCTTGCCCACTCGGGACAGACAGGAGTTCTTC. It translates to CASSLPTRDRQEFF.

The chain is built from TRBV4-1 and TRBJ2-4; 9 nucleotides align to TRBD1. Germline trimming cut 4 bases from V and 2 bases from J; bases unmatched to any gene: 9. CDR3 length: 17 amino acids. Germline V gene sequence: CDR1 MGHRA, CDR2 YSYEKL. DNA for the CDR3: TGCGCCAGCAGCCGCCCCACAGGGGGCGCCTCCAAAAACATTCAGTACTTC. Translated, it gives CASSRPTGGASKNIQYF.

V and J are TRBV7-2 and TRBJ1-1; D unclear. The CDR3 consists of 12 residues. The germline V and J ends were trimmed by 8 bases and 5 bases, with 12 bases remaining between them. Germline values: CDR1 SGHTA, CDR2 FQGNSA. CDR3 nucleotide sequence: TGTGCCAGCGTAAGGGCTTTTACTGAAGCTTTCTTT. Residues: CASVRAFTEAFF.

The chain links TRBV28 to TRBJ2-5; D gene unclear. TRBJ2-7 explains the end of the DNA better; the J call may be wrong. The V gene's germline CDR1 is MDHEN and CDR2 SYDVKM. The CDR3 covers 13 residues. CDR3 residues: CASRSATVVEQYF. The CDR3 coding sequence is TGTGCCAGCAGATCGGCAACGGTGGTCGAGCAGTACTTC.

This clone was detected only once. CDR3 residues: CASSPFPTRGDEQFF. In DNA form, the CDR3 reads TGTGCCAGCTCACCTTTTCCTACCCGGGGCGATGAGCAGTTCTTC. This sequence joins TRBV18 and TRBJ2-1; D tentatively reads TRBD1 or TRBD2 (5 bases each). CDR3 size: 15 residues. Germline V gene sequence: CDR1 KGHSH, CDR2 LQKENI. V was shortened by 3 bases and J by 8 bases, with 17 bases between the two germline ends.

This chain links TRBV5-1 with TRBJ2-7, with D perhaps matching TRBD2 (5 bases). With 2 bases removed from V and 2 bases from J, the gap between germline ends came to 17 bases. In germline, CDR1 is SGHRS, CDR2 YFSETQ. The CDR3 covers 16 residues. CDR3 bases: TGCGCCAGCAGCTTACGTGCAGGACTGCTCACCTACGAGCAGTACTTC. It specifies CASSLRAGLLTYEQYF.

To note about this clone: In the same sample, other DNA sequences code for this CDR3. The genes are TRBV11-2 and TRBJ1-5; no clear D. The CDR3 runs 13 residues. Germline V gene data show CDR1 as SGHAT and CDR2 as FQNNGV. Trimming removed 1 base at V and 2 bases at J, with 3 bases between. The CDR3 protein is CASSLAGNQPQHF. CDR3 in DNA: TGTGCCAGCAGCTTAGCGGGCAATCAGCCCCAGCATTTT.

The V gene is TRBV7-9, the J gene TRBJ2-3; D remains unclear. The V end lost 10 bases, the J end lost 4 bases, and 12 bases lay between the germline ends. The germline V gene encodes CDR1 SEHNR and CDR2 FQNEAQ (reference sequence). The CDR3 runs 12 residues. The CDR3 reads CATRSPPDTQYF. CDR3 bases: TGTGCCACACGTTCACCCCCAGATACGCAGTATTTT.

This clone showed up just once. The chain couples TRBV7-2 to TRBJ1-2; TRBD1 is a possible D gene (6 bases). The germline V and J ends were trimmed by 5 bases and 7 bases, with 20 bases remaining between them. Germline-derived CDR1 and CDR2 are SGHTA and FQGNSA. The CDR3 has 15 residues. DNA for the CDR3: TGTGCCAGCAGCCCTAGGGAGGGGGGCGTATTTGGCTACACCTTC. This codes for CASSPREGGVFGYTF.

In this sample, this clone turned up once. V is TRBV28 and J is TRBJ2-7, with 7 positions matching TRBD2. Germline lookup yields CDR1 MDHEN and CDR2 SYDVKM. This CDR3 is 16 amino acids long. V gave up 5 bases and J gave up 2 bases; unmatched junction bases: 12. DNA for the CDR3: TGTGCCAGCAGTCTCTCCGGGGGGACCACGGCCTACGAGCAGTACTTC. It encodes CASSLSGGTTAYEQYF. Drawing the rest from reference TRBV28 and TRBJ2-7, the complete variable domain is DVKVTQSSRYLVKRTGEKVFLECVQDMDHENMFWYRQDPGLGLRLIYFSYDVKMKEKGDIPEGYSVSREKKERFSLILESASTNQTSMYLCASSLSGGTTAYEQYFGPGTRLTVT.

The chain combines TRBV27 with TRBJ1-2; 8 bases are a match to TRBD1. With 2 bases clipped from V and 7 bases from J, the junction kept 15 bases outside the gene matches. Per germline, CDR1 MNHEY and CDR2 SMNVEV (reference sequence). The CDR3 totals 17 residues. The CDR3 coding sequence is TGTGCCAGCAGTTTACGTCTGGGCAGGGGGCGAATGTCTGGCTACACCTTC. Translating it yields CASSLRLGRGRMSGYTF.

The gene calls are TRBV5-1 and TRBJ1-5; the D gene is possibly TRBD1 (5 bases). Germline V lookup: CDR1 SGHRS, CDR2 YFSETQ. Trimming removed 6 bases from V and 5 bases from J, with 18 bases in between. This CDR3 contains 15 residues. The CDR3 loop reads CASTLGGGKDQPQHF. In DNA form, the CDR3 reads TGCGCCAGCACCCTTGGCGGGGGAAAGGATCAGCCCCAGCATTTT.